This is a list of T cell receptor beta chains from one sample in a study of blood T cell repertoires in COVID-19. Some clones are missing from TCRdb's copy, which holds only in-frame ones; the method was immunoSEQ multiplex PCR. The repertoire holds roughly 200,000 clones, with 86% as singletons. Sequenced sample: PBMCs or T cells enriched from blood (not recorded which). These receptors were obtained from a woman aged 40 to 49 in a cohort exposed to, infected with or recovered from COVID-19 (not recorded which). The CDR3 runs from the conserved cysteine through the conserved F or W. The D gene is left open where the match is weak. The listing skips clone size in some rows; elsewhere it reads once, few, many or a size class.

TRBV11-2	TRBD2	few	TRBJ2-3	TGTGCCAGCAGCTTAGGAGTGCCTAGCGGGACCCCCACAGATACGCAGTATTTT	CASSLGVPSGTPTDTQYF
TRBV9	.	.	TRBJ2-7	TGTGCCAGCAGCGGCCCCCCTAGCGGACAGGGCTACGAGCAGTACTTC	CASSGPPSGQGYEQYF
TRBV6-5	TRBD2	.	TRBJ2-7	TGTGCCAGCGCCGGGGGGTTGAACGAGCAGTACTTC	CASAGGLNEQYF
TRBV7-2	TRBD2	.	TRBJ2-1	TGTGCCAGCAGTCGTACCGGGGGGGCGGGAGTGATCAATGAGCAGTTCTTC	CASSRTGGAGVINEQFF
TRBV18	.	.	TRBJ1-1	TGTGCCAGCTCACCCTCCGGGGAGGGGAACACTGAAGCTTTCTTT	CASSPSGEGNTEAFF
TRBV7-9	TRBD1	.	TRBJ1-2	TGTGCCAGCAGCACCGACAGGGGGCCCTATGGCTACACCTTC	CASSTDRGPYGYTF
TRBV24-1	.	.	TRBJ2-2	TGTGCCACAAGCCCGGGGAGGTTTGTTACCGGGGAGCTGTTTTTT	CATSPGRFVTGELFF
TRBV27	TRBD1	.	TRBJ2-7	TGTGCCAGCAGTTCAGATTCGAGGACAGGCGCGTACGAGCAGTACTTC	CASSSDSRTGAYEQYF
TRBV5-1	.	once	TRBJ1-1	TGCGCCAGCAGCTTGGAGGGACAGAACACTGAAGCTTTCTTT	CASSLEGQNTEAFF
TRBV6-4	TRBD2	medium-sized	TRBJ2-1	TGTGCCAGCAGTGAAACTAGCGGGAGGGCCTCGGATGAGCAGTTCTTC	CASSETSGRASDEQFF
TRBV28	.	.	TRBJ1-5	TGTGCCAGCAGTCCGGGGATGAAAGGCAATCAGCCCCAGCATTTT	CASSPGMKGNQPQHF
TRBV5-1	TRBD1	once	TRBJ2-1	TGCGCCAGCAGCAAAGGGACAGTCTCCTACAATGAGCAGTTCTTC	CASSKGTVSYNEQFF
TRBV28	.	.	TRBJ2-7	TGTGCCAGCAGTTCGCGGACAGTGTCCTACGAGCAGTACTTC	CASSSRTVSYEQYF
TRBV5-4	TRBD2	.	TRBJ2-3	TGTGCCAGCAGCTTGGAGCTAGCGGGGGACACAGATACGCAGTATTTT	CASSLELAGDTDTQYF
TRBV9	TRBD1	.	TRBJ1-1	TGTGCCAGCAGCGCGACAGGGATCACTGAAGCTTTCTTT	CASSATGITEAFF
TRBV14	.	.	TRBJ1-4	TGTGCCAGCAGCCAAGATTCCGGGGTAACTAATGAAAAACTGTTTTTT	CASSQDSGVTNEKLFF
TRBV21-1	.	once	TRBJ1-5	TGTGCCAGCAGCAAAGTGACCAGGGGGCGAAATCAGCCCCAGCATTTT	CASSKVTRGRNQPQHF
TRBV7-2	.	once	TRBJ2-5	TGTGCCAGCACCCCACTGGGTGGGAGAGGAGAGACCCAGTACTTC	CASTPLGGRGETQYF
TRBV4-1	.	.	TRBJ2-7	TGCGCCACCGCTAAAGGACAGCACCCCTACGAGCAGTACTTC	CATAKGQHPYEQYF
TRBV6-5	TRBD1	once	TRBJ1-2	TGTGCCAGCAGTTACTCTCCAGGGGGCAATGGCTACACCTTC	CASSYSPGGNGYTF
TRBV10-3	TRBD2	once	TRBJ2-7	TGTGCCATCAGTGACCCGGGACTAGCATCGTCCTACGAGCAGTACTTC	CAISDPGLASSYEQYF
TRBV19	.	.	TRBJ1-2	TGTGCCAGTAGTATAAGCTCTTCGGGCTATGGCTACACCTTC	CASSISSSGYGYTF
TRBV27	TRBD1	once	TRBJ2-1	TGTGCCAGCAAATTTCCGGGACAGGGGGTCAATGAGCAGTTCTTC	CASKFPGQGVNEQFF
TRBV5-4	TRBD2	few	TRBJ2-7	TGTGCCAGCAGCGGGGGACTAGGCCTCTCCAGCGAGCAGTACTTC	CASSGGLGLSSEQYF
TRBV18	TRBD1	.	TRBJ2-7	TGTGCCAGCTCACCGGGGACAGGGGGCTACGAGCAGTACTTC	CASSPGTGGYEQYF
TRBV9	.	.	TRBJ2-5	TGTGCCAGCAGCGTAGGCCCAGTCCAAGAGACCCAGTACTTC	CASSVGPVQETQYF
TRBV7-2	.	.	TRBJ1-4	TGTGCCAGCAGCCGGCCCGGGGGGGATAATGAAAAACTGTTTTTT	CASSRPGGDNEKLFF